This T cell receptor (beta chain) is from a study of metastatic and nonmetastatic thyroid tumors (dated by TCRdb to 2018 to 2021). In the study overall: Repertoires were compared across peripheral blood and tumor or nodule tissue samples from malignant and benign thyroid patients. The paper's findings and limits, for the study overall: TCR beta diversity was reported as significantly higher in malignant tumors than in benign nodules, in both blood and tumor samples.

Ten or more counts support this clone. Its antigen remains unidentified. The sample holds no much larger clone one base away, and base qualities are not on file. Before undergoing thyroid surgery, none of the patients had been given any kind of treatment. Using T-cell receptor beta sequencing, the study looked back at clinical samples from patients collected from the early 2010s to the late 2010s. Libraries were made using PCR. The run used an Illumina HiSeq 4000. High-throughput sequencing was used to profile the TCR beta-chain CDR3 region of every patient. The source study handled its data this way. CDR3 differences across clinicopathological groups were used to build a classifier for discriminating distant-metastatic papillary thyroid cancer patients. To measure repertoire diversity the researchers used the Shannon index, while the Morisita-Horn index served to gauge how similar the tumor and blood repertoires were. The public sequencing data were trimmed at Q25 with fastp and processed into clonotypes with MiXCR by TCRdb, which kept only in-frame beta chains. Here the V and J calls rest on TCRdb's processing, not on the authors' analysis. The sample data list about 15,000 clones, and roughly 19% of these were observed just once. The ten largest clones take up about 13% of the sample.

V drops 0 bases and J drops 1 base, leaving 7 bases in between. CDR1 and CDR2 were assigned from the germline V gene as LGHNA and YNFKEQ. The CDR3 numbers 14 residues from cysteine through phenylalanine. The CDR3 DNA has 42 bases and is translated from base 1. The rearranged chain carries TRBV4-2 and TRBJ2-7, with no reliable assignment of the D segment. Sequenced: blood. The source of this sequence is a female donor with papillary thyroid cancer or a benign thyroid nodule (not recorded which). Some clones in this sample may be carry-over from other donors' samples. The sequence in DNA is TGTGCCAGCAGCCAAGAGCGACGTTCCTACGAGCAGTACTTC. Translated, it reads CASSQERRSYEQYF.